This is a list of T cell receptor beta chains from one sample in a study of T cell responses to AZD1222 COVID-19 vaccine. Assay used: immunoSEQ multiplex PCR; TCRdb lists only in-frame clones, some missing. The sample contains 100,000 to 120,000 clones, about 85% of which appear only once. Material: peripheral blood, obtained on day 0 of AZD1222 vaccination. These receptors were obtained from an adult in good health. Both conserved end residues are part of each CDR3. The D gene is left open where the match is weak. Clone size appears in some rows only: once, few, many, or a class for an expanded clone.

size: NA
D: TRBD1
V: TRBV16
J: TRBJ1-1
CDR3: CASSQSVGTGGLTEAFF
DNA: TGTGCCAGCAGCCAATCGGTCGGGACAGGGGGCCTCACTGAAGCTTTCTTT

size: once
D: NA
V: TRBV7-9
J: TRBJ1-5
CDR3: CASSRPGPNQPQHF
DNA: TGTGCCAGCAGCCGCCCGGGACCGAATCAGCCCCAGCATTTT

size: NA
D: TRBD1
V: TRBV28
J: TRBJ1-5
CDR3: CASSTQGTYSNQPQHF
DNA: TGTGCCAGCAGTACACAGGGGACATATAGCAATCAGCCCCAGCATTTT

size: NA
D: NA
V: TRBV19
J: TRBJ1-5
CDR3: CASSSRNRADQPQHF
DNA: TGTGCCAGTAGTAGTAGGAACAGGGCGGATCAGCCCCAGCATTTT

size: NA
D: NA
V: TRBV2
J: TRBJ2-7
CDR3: CASTSQGGTINEQYF
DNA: TGTGCCAGCACGTCGCAGGGTGGGACAATCAACGAGCAGTACTTC

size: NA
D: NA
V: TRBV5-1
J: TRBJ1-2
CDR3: CASSFEGTYGYTF
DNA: TGCGCCAGCAGCTTCGAGGGAACCTATGGCTACACCTTC

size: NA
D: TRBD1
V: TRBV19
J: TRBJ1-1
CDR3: CASTTGDHTEAFF
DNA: TGTGCCAGTACTACAGGGGACCACACTGAAGCTTTCTTT

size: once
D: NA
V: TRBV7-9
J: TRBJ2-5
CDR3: CASSLGASGKETQYF
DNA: TGTGCCAGCAGCCTGGGGGCTAGCGGAAAAGAGACCCAGTACTTC

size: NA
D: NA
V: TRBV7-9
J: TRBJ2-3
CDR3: CASSPPRGINTQYF
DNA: TGTGCCAGCAGCCCTCCGCGCGGAATAAATACGCAGTATTTT

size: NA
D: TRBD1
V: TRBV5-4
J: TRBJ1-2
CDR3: CASSFRDRGYYGYTF
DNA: TGTGCCAGCAGCTTTCGCGACAGGGGCTACTATGGCTACACCTTC

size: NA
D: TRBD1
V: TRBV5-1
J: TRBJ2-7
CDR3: CASSFTGDSYEQYF
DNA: TGCGCCAGCAGTTTCACAGGGGACTCCTACGAGCAGTACTTC

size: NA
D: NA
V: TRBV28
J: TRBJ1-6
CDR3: CASVGGNSPLHF
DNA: TGTGCCAGCGTGGGGGGAAATTCACCCCTCCACTTT

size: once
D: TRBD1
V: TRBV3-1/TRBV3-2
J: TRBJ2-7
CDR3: CASSQDWTGLYEQYF
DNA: TGTGCCAGCAGCCAAGATTGGACAGGGCTCTACGAGCAGTACTTC

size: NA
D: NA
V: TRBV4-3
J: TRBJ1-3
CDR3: CASSQGGNGGNTIYF
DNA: TGCGCCAGCAGCCAAGGGGGAAACGGAGGAAACACCATATATTTT

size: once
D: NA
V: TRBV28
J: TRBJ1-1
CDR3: CASSLMMRTEAFF
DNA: TGTGCCAGCAGTTTAATGATGCGGACTGAAGCTTTCTTT

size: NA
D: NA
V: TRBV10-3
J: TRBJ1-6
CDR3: CAISESSGISRGSPLHF
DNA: TGTGCCATCAGTGAGTCGAGCGGAATCTCGAGGGGTTCACCCCTCCACTTT

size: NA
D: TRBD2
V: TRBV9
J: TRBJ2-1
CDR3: CASSVGTSGGTYNEQFF
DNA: TGTGCCAGCAGCGTAGGGACTAGCGGGGGGACCTACAATGAGCAGTTCTTC

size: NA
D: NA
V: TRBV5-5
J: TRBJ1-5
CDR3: CASSWQQGDQPQHF
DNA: TGTGCCAGCAGCTGGCAGCAGGGAGATCAGCCCCAGCATTTT

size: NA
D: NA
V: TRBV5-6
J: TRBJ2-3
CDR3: CASSLGLAGRNTQYF
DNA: TGTGCCAGCAGCTTGGGGCTCGCGGGGAGGAATACGCAGTATTTT

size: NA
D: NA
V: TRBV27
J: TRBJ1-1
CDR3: CASSSELIPKQRTLNTEAFF
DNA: TGTGCCAGCAGTTCCGAACTCATCCCTAAACAGAGGACCCTGAACACTGAAGCTTTCTTT

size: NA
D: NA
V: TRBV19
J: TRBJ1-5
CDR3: CAKLERQDSNQPQHF
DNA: TGTGCCAAACTCGAGCGACAGGATAGCAATCAGCCCCAGCATTTT

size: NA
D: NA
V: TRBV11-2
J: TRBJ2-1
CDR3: CASSSTGAEQFF
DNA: TGTGCCAGCAGCTCGACCGGAGCTGAGCAGTTCTTC

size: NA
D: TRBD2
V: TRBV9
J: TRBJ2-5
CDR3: CASSVGPSGSGETQYF
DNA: TGTGCCAGCAGCGTAGGCCCTAGCGGGAGCGGAGAGACCCAGTACTTC

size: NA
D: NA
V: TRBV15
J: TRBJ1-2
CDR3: CATSRGKVEIYGYTF
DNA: TGTGCCACCAGCAGAGGGAAGGTCGAAATCTATGGCTACACCTTC

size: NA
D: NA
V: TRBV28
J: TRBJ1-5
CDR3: CASSFRGVQPQHF
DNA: TGTGCCAGCAGTTTTAGGGGGGTTCAGCCCCAGCATTTT

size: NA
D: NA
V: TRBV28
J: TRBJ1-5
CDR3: CASSLAGRGNQPQHF
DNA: TGTGCCAGCAGTTTAGCAGGGAGAGGCAATCAGCCCCAGCATTTT

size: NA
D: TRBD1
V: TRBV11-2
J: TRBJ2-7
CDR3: CASRGGTGGYEQYF
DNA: TGTGCCAGCAGAGGCGGGACAGGGGGCTACGAGCAGTACTTC

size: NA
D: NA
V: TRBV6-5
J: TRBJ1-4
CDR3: CASSYDRLEKLFF
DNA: TGTGCCAGCAGTTACGACCGCCTGGAAAAACTGTTTTTT

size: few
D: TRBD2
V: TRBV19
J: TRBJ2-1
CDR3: CASSRSSGSGERQFF
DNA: TGTGCCAGTAGTAGGAGTAGCGGGAGCGGAGAAAGGCAGTTCTTC

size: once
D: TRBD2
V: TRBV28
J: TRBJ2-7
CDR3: CAILSPGGKYEQYF
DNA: TGTGCCATCTTGAGTCCGGGAGGGAAGTACGAGCAGTACTTC

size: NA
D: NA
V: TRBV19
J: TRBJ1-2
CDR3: CASTDGAFYGYTF
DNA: TGTGCCAGTACCGACGGGGCCTTCTATGGCTACACCTTC

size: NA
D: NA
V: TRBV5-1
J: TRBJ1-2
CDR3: CASSLEPAGRGYTF
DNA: TGCGCCAGCAGCTTGGAACCGGCAGGGCGAGGCTACACCTTC

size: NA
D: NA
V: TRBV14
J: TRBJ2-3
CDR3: CASTLGPSTDTQYF
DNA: TGTGCCAGCACCTTGGGCCCTAGCACAGATACGCAGTATTTT

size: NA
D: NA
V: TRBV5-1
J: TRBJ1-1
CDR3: CASSLVRSGQFTEAFF
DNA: TGCGCCAGCAGCTTGGTTCGGTCCGGACAGTTCACTGAAGCTTTCTTT

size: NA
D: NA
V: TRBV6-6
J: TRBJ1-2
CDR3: CASSYSKGTTNYGYTF
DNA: TGTGCCAGCAGTTACTCGAAAGGGACGACTAACTATGGCTACACCTTC

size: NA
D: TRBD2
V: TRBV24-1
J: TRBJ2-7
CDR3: CATSDSSGGASFYEQYF
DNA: TGTGCCACCAGTGACTCTAGCGGGGGGGCCTCTTTTTACGAGCAGTACTTC

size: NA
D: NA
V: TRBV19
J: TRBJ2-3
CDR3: CASSISLLDRTDTQYF
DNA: TGTGCCAGTAGTATCTCTTTACTAGACCGCACAGATACGCAGTATTTT

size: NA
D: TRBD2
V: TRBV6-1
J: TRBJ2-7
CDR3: CASSEGTSGVSYEQYF
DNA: TGTGCCAGCAGTGAAGGGACTAGCGGGGTCAGCTACGAGCAGTACTTC

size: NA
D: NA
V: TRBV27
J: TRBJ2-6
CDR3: CASSYNRAGGANVLTF
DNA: TGTGCCAGCAGTTACAACAGGGCGGGCGGGGCCAACGTCCTGACTTTC

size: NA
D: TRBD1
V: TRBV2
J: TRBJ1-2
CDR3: CASSEVGIRGRENSDYGYTF
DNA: TGTGCCAGCAGTGAAGTTGGGATCAGGGGGCGCGAGAATTCCGACTATGGCTACACCTTC

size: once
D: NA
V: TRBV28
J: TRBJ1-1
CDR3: CASSLWGEAFF
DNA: TGTGCCAGCAGTTTATGGGGTGAAGCTTTCTTT

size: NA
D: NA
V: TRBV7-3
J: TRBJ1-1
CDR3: CASSLGAGNTEAFF
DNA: TGTGCCAGCAGCTTAGGTGCAGGGAACACTGAAGCTTTCTTT

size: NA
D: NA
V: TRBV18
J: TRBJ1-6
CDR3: CASSPAGSDSPLHF
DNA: TGTGCCAGCTCCCCCGCGGGGAGCGATTCACCCCTCCACTTT

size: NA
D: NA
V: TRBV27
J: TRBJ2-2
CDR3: CASRLRAGANTGELFF
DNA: TGTGCCAGCCGCCTTAGGGCAGGGGCGAACACCGGGGAGCTGTTTTTT

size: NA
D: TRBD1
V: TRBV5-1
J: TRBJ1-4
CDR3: CASRPMDRESEKLFF
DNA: TGCGCCAGCAGGCCGATGGACAGGGAGAGTGAAAAACTGTTTTTT

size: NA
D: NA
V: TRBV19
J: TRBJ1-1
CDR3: CASRYTSTEAFF
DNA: TGTGCCAGTAGGTACACGAGCACTGAAGCTTTCTTT

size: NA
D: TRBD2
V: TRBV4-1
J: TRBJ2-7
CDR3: CASSPILAGDYEQYF
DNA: TGCGCCAGCAGCCCAATACTAGCGGGAGATTACGAGCAGTACTTC

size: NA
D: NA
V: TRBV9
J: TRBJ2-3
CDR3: CASSPLADITDTQYF
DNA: TGTGCCAGCAGCCCCCTGGCGGACATTACAGATACGCAGTATTTT

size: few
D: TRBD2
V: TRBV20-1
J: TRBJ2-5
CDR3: CSASRTSGGETQYF
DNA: TGCAGTGCTAGTCGGACTAGCGGAGGGGAGACCCAGTACTTC